The TCR beta chain under discussion was sequenced for a study of monozygotic twins with inflammatory bowel disease. Each CDR3 protein gets one entry in TCRdb, which reprocessed the 5' RACE reads and gives no DNA. The sample includes more than 350,000 distinct CDR3 sequences. The CDR3 spans 13 residues. Looked up from germline, CDR1 is SQVTM and CDR2 is ANQGSEA. Someone took a 2.5 ml blood sample from each of the donors. V is TRBV29-1 and J is TRBJ2-7. The sequencing sample was made of blood. This TCR was sampled from a human donor with ulcerative colitis or Crohn's disease, or a healthy co-twin of an affected twin (not recorded which). CDR3 protein: CSVGSGLSYEQYF.